This paragraph covers one TCR beta chain sequence. Antigen specificity is unknown. The data were obtained in a study of CD8 T cells in ankylosing spondylitis. Whole-study results and caveats: It appeared that ankylosing spondylitis blood was characterized by a TCR beta motif of 8 or 9 highly homologous variants. Disease-linked clones reportedly showed significant enrichment in matched ankylosing spondylitis synovial fluid.

The V gene's germline CDR1 is SEHNR and CDR2 FQNEAQ (reference sequence). With 3 bases removed from V and 3 bases from J, the gap between germline ends came to 12 bases. The CDR3 has 14 residues. Making the TCR beta libraries involved quantitative 5'-RACE with molecular barcodes. In TCRdb, the 5' RACE reads were re-called with MiXCR into one record per CDR3 protein. The sample lists around 490,000 distinct CDR3 sequences; approximately 5.3% were seen once. The TCR comes from a male donor with ankylosing spondylitis. The material sequenced was blood, either unsorted or a sorted T cell fraction (not recorded which). The J gene is TRBJ2-7, the V gene TRBV7-9; D remains ambiguous. CDR3 region: CASSFPLFSYEQYF. The DNA of the CDR3 is TGTGCCAGCAGCTTCCCCCTTTTTAGCTACGAGCAGTACTTC.